The rows below give T cell receptor beta chains drawn from one sample of a study of cytomegalovirus exposure and HLA in healthy donors. Method: immunoSEQ multiplex PCR; TCRdb's copy keeps in-frame clones and lacks some. The sample lists about 280,000 clones; more than 75% were seen once. The sequenced material came from PBMCs. The origin of the receptors is a woman under 30 in good health and CMV-seronegative. The CDR3 runs from the conserved cysteine through the conserved F or W. D genes are given only for firm matches. The listing skips clone size in some rows; elsewhere it reads once, few, many or a size class.

DNA | CDR3 | D | size | J | V
TGTGCCAGCAGCTTAGTACTAGGACTAGAGGGCACAGATACGCAGTATTTT | CASSLVLGLEGTDTQYF | TRBD2 | NA | TRBJ2-3 | TRBV7-9
TGTGCCATCAGTGAGGAAGTAACAGGGGGAGGCTACACCTTC | CAISEEVTGGGYTF | TRBD1 | NA | TRBJ1-2 | TRBV10-3
TGTGCCAGCAGGCGGGGAAGGCGGTCATCCTCTGGAAACACCATATATTTT | CASRRGRRSSSGNTIYF | NA | NA | TRBJ1-3 | TRBV28
TGTGCCAGCAGTTTTTCGGGACAGCGCTTCTACAATGAGCAGTTCTTC | CASSFSGQRFYNEQFF | TRBD1 | NA | TRBJ2-1 | TRBV27
TGTGCCATCAGTCGGACAGGGGGTTTGTATGGCACAGATACGCAGTATTTT | CAISRTGGLYGTDTQYF | TRBD1 | NA | TRBJ2-3 | TRBV10-3
TGTGCCTGGAGTGCAGGGGTTAGTGGGAACACTGAAGCTTTCTTT | CAWSAGVSGNTEAFF | NA | NA | TRBJ1-1 | TRBV30
TGTGCCAGCAGTTTACACCCCCGGGCGGGTCGAGCGGTGAGCAATGAGCAGTTCTTC | CASSLHPRAGRAVSNEQFF | NA | NA | TRBJ2-1 | TRBV28
TGCAGCGTTGAGCGGAGCATGAACACTGAAGCTTTCTTT | CSVERSMNTEAFF | NA | NA | TRBJ1-1 | TRBV29-1
TGTGCCAGCAGCTTCAAGGCCGGGGGCTCCTACGAGCAGTACTTC | CASSFKAGGSYEQYF | NA | NA | TRBJ2-7 | TRBV7-8
TGTGCCAGCTCACCACCGAGCCTAGCGGGAGCTAATGAGCAGTTCTTC | CASSPPSLAGANEQFF | TRBD2 | NA | TRBJ2-1 | TRBV18
TGTGCCAGCAGCTTAGGATTCGGGACAGCTCACTACGAGCAGTACTTC | CASSLGFGTAHYEQYF | TRBD1 | NA | TRBJ2-7 | TRBV7-9
TGTGCCAGCTCAAGTGCCTCTGAGGCTTTCTTT | CASSSASEAFF | NA | NA | TRBJ1-1 | TRBV18
TGTGCCAGCAGCGGGCTCACAGGGGGAAAAGAGACCCAGTACTTC | CASSGLTGGKETQYF | TRBD1 | once | TRBJ2-5 | TRBV9
TGTGCCAGTAGCCGGGTCTACAATCAGCCCCAGCATTTT | CASSRVYNQPQHF | NA | NA | TRBJ1-5 | TRBV19
TGTGCCAGCAGCCCCCAAGGAGCGGGAGACACCCAAGAGACCCAGTACTTC | CASSPQGAGDTQETQYF | TRBD2 | NA | TRBJ2-5 | TRBV5-8
TGCGCCAGCAGCGTATCCGGGACTAGCGGGACCAACAATGAGCAGTTCTTC | CASSVSGTSGTNNEQFF | TRBD2 | once | TRBJ2-1 | TRBV5-1
TGCGCCAGCAGTGCTCTCGCGGGGACAGGGGGCCGGATTGATGGCTACACCTTC | CASSALAGTGGRIDGYTF | TRBD1 | NA | TRBJ1-2 | TRBV10-1
TGTGCAAGTCGCAAAGACAGGGAGAACACCATATATTTT | CASRKDRENTIYF | NA | NA | TRBJ1-3 | TRBV12-2